The 27 T cell receptor beta chains reported below all come from one sample, sequenced in a study of T cell responses to AZD1222 COVID-19 vaccine. Here immunoSEQ multiplex PCR was the method, and the copy in TCRdb shows in-frame clones only, minus some. The data contain some 97,000 clones, 80% to 90% of them singletons. The sample here was peripheral blood, taken on day 0 of MenACWY control vaccination. Receptor source: an adult in good health.

The chain has TRBV9 and TRBJ2-5; TRBD1 or TRBD2 may be the D gene (5 bases each). The V and J ends lost 0 bases and 0 bases respectively, with 12 bases between them. Germline V CDR1 and CDR2: SGDLS, YYNGEE. The CDR3 is made up of 16 amino acids. Written as DNA, the CDR3 is TGTGCCAGCAGCGTAGGAGGGGCGGAGTACCAAGAGACCCAGTACTTC. The encoded protein is CASSVGGAEYQETQYF.

J is TRBJ1-5 and V is TRBV5-1, with D possibly matching TRBD1 (6 bases). Germline V gene data show CDR1 as SGHRS and CDR2 as YFSETQ. Trimming shortened V by 1 base and J by 5 bases, and 13 bases separated the two germline ends. The CDR3 length is 15 residues. CDR3 in amino acids: CASSLQGGHDQPQHF. DNA for the CDR3: TGCGCCAGCAGCTTGCAAGGGGGTCATGATCAGCCCCAGCATTTT.

The chain couples TRBV19 to TRBJ1-5; 7 nucleotides agree with TRBD1. Germline V gene lookup returns CDR1 LNHDA and CDR2 SQIVND (reference sequence). CDR3 length: 14 amino acids. Germline trimming cut 5 bases from V and 7 bases from J; bases unmatched to any gene: 8. The CDR3 nucleotides read TGTGCCAGTAGTGAAGGGGGCGGGAGACAGCCCCAGCATTTT. This translates into CASSEGGGRQPQHF.

DNA for the CDR3: TGTGCCAGCAGAGGGGCTGAATACGAGCAGTACTTC. This codes for CASRGAEYEQYF. The V call is TRBV12-3 or TRBV12-4, the J call TRBJ2-7; D possibly corresponds to TRBD1 (5 bases). Trimming pared 6 bases from V and 4 bases from J, leaving 10 bases between. This CDR3 is 12 amino acids long.

This clone was recorded a few times. The chain couples TRBV6-5 to TRBJ1-6; TRBD1 matches 8 bases. The CDR3 is 14 residues long. The germline gives CDR1 MNHEY, CDR2 SVGAGI. Germline trimming cut 6 bases from V and 8 bases from J; bases unmatched to any gene: 6. CDR3 sequence: CASRRTGRDSPLHF. CDR3 nucleotides: TGTGCCAGCAGGCGGACAGGGAGGGATTCACCCCTCCACTTT.

The chain joins TRBV10-3 to TRBJ2-7; tentative D call: TRBD2 (6 bases). The CDR3 totals 13 residues. Germline CDR1 reads ENHRY; CDR2 reads SYGVKD. The V gene lost 4 bases and the J gene lost 5 bases, with 12 bases spanning the gap. The CDR3 coding sequence is TGTGCCATCAGTGGTTCGGGCGGGGACGAGCAGTACTTC. It is translated as CAISGSGGDEQYF.

The chain employs TRBV2 and TRBJ2-5; no definite D call. The germline CDR1 and CDR2 sequences are SNHLY and FYNNEI. The CDR3 has 11 residues. V lost 4 bases, J lost 5 bases, and 5 bases lay in between. Here the CDR3 DNA reads TGTGCCAGCAGTGCCCTGGAGACCCAGTACTTC. Translating gives CASSALETQYF.

The chain employs TRBV11-2 and TRBJ2-7, with D maybe TRBD1 (6 bases). Per germline, CDR1 SGHAT and CDR2 FQNNGV. V gave up 1 base and J gave up 6 bases, with 22 bases separating them. The CDR3 has 17 amino acids. CDR3 region: CASSLVVYRGSVSEQYF. CDR3 nucleotide sequence: TGTGCCAGCAGCTTAGTAGTTTATAGGGGGTCTGTTTCCGAGCAGTACTTC. Using reference TRBV11-2 and TRBJ2-7 for the parts outside the CDR3, the full variable domain is EAGVAQSPRYKIIEKRQSVAFWCNPISGHATLYWYQQILGQGPKLLIQFQNNGVVDDSQLPKDRFSAERLKGVDSTLKIQPAKLEDSAVYLCASSLVVYRGSVSEQYFGPGTRLTVT.

The rearrangement uses TRBV7-2 and TRBJ2-3; D is perhaps TRBD1 (5 bases). This CDR3 has 13 amino acids. CDR1 and CDR2 from the germline V gene are SGHTA and FQGNSA. V lost 2 bases, J lost 6 bases, and 9 bases lay in between. As DNA, the CDR3 is TGTGCCAGCAGCTTATTGGGGCCGGATACGCAGTATTTT. Translated: CASSLLGPDTQYF.

This clone was seen more than once but under ten times. The chain carries TRBV29-1 and TRBJ1-1; TRBD1 might be the D (6 bases). The CDR3 sequence is 12 residues long. Looked up from germline, CDR1 is SQVTM and CDR2 is ANQGSEA. V was cut by 4 bases and J by 6 bases, with 12 bases left in between. The CDR3 bases are TGCAGCGTTGTGACAGGAGTCTCTGAAGCTTTCTTT. Translated, it gives CSVVTGVSEAFF.

The DNA for the CDR3 is TGCGCCAGCAGCTTACTGACAGGGGACACCGGGGAGCTGTTTTTT. Translating it yields CASSLLTGDTGELFF. The rearrangement uses TRBV5-1 and TRBJ2-2, with TRBD1 identical over 8 bases. J was trimmed by 3 bases and V by 2 bases; bases with no gene match: 3. Germline V gene lookup returns CDR1 SGHRS and CDR2 YFSETQ. This CDR3 has 15 amino acids.

This chain uses TRBV5-8 with TRBJ1-5, with a possible D match to TRBD1 (5 bases). The germline CDR1 and CDR2 sequences are SGHTS and YDEGEE. This CDR3 spans 17 amino acids. V lost 0 bases to trimming and J lost 2 bases, with 15 bases between them. The CDR3 here is CASSLENSGAGNQPQHF. The CDR3 nucleotides are TGTGCCAGCAGCTTGGAAAACAGCGGGGCCGGCAATCAGCCCCAGCATTTT.

This clone was seen only once. The J gene is TRBJ1-6, the V gene TRBV6-2 or TRBV6-3; D is uncertain. Between the trimmed V and J ends, which lost 0 bases and 5 bases, there was a span of 5 bases. The germline gives CDR1 MNHEY, CDR2 SVGEGT. CDR3 length equals 14 residues. The CDR3 sequence: CASSYSANNSPLHF. The CDR3 DNA is TGTGCCAGCAGTTACTCGGCGAATAATTCACCCCTCCACTTT.

The DNA of the CDR3 is TGTGCCAGCAGCTTAGTTGGGACTTCTACGCAGTATTTT. Encoded protein: CASSLVGTSTQYF. J is TRBJ2-3 and V is TRBV7-8, with D perhaps matching TRBD2 (6 bases). V gave up 1 base and J gave up 8 bases, with 10 bases separating them. This CDR3 is 13 amino acids long. CDR1 is SGHVS and CDR2 is FQNEAQ in the germline V gene.

This chain joins TRBV18 and TRBJ2-1; TRBD2 matches 9 bases. V gave up 2 bases and J gave up 1 base; unmatched junction bases: 3. This CDR3 contains 16 residues. CDR1 is KGHSH and CDR2 is LQKENI in the germline V gene. CDR3 coding DNA: TGTGCCAGCTCACCAGTGACTAGCGGTTCCTACAATGAGCAGTTCTTC. Translating it yields CASSPVTSGSYNEQFF.

The chain carries TRBV5-1 and TRBJ1-3; no clear D gene. The CDR3 spans 16 residues. The germline V and J ends were trimmed by 0 bases and 2 bases, with 12 bases remaining between them. The germline V gene has CDR1 SGHRS and CDR2 YFSETQ. The CDR3 sequence is CASSLAGIVPGNTIYF. DNA for the CDR3: TGCGCCAGCAGCTTGGCCGGCATCGTTCCTGGAAACACCATATATTTT.

In its sample, this clone was seen a few times. In nucleotides, the CDR3 is TGCAGCGTTGAGCCGCAGGGGGCTGGGGCCAACGTCCTGACTTTC. Protein: CSVEPQGAGANVLTF. The chain employs TRBV29-1 and TRBJ2-6, with 7 bases aligning to TRBD1. CDR1 and CDR2 (germline): SQVTM, ANQGSEA. The CDR3 runs 15 residues. Unmatched junction bases numbered 4, after V lost 3 bases and J lost 2 bases.

This clone is a singleton in its sample. The V call is TRBV3-1 (or the pseudogene TRBV3-2), the J call TRBJ2-7; D gene unclear. This CDR3 contains 13 residues. The germline CDR1 and CDR2 sequences are LGHDT and YNNKEL (reference sequence). V was shortened by 0 bases and J by 7 bases, with 10 bases between the two germline ends. The CDR3 nucleotides are TGTGCCAGCAGCCAAGATCTTTCTGGAGAGCAGTACTTC. This encodes CASSQDLSGEQYF.

The V call is TRBV7-2, the J call TRBJ2-3, with 12 nucleotides matching TRBD2. This CDR3 is 18 amino acids long. J was trimmed by 5 bases and V by 4 bases; bases with no gene match: 13. Germline CDR1 and CDR2: SGHTA and FQGNSA. CDR3 residues: CASSSPGASGGAGDTQYF. As DNA, the CDR3 is TGTGCCAGCAGCTCCCCGGGGGCTAGCGGGGGGGCCGGAGATACGCAGTATTTT.

The genes are TRBV28 and TRBJ2-7; 13 bases fit TRBD2. The V segment lost 6 bases and the J segment 3 bases; nucleotides outside the gene matches: 8. This CDR3 has 16 amino acids. CDR1 MDHEN and CDR2 SYDVKM come from the germline V gene. The CDR3 sequence is CASRDPRTSGSYEQYF. In nucleotides, the CDR3 is TGTGCCAGCAGAGACCCTAGGACTAGCGGGAGCTACGAGCAGTACTTC. Looking up the rest from reference TRBV28 and TRBJ2-7 gives the full variable domain: DVKVTQSSRYLVKRTGEKVFLECVQDMDHENMFWYRQDPGLGLRLIYFSYDVKMKEKGDIPEGYSVSREKKERFSLILESASTNQTSMYLCASRDPRTSGSYEQYFGPGTRLTVT.

DNA for the CDR3: TGTGCCAGCAGCTTAAGCGGGATGGCCGGGGCCTTTTACGAGCAGTACTTC. Protein product: CASSLSGMAGAFYEQYF. The chain links TRBV5-4 to TRBJ2-7; 7 nucleotides align to TRBD2. The CDR3 runs to 17 residues. V gave up 2 bases and J gave up 4 bases; unmatched junction bases: 15. Per the germline V gene, CDR1 is SGHNT and CDR2 is YYREEE (reference sequence).

In this sample, this clone turned up a few times. The V gene is TRBV24-1, the J gene TRBJ1-2, with 8 nucleotides matching TRBD1. Germline loops: CDR1 KGHDR, CDR2 SFDVKD. The V segment lost 3 bases and the J segment 8 bases; nucleotides outside the gene matches: 7. CDR3 size: 14 residues. Here the CDR3 DNA reads TGTGCCACCAGTGATCCCGGGACAGGATTAGGCTACACCTTC. It translates to CATSDPGTGLGYTF.

The CDR3 is CASSPSSGYPTLEQYF. In DNA, the CDR3 is TGTGCCAGCAGCCCTTCTAGCGGGTACCCTACGTTGGAGCAGTACTTC. V usage is TRBV7-2 and J usage is TRBJ2-7; TRBD2 aligns across 8 bases. This CDR3 is 16 amino acids long. With V trimmed by 5 bases and J by 7 bases, 16 bases remained unmatched. CDR1 SGHTA and CDR2 FQGNSA come from the germline V gene.

J is TRBJ2-5 and V is TRBV7-9, with D possibly being TRBD2 (5 bases). Trimming took off 5 bases at V and 1 base at J, with 17 bases between the two ends. This CDR3 is built from 16 residues. CDR1 is SEHNR, CDR2 FQNEAQ, per germline (reference sequence). The CDR3 nucleotides are TGTGCCAGCAGCCCCGCGGGCAACCGCCGCCAAGAGACCCAGTACTTC. This sequence encodes CASSPAGNRRQETQYF.

This chain links TRBV4-2 with TRBJ2-1; D possibly corresponds to TRBD2 (6 bases). Germline assignment: CDR1 LGHNA and CDR2 YNFKEQ. V was cut by 4 bases and J by 4 bases, with 17 bases left in between. This CDR3 is built from 16 residues. Written as DNA, the CDR3 is TGTGCCAGCAGCCGGGGACGGGACTTACAGTACAATGAGCAGTTCTTC. Protein: CASSRGRDLQYNEQFF.

The J gene is TRBJ1-2, the V gene TRBV7-2, with TRBD1 matching over 8 bases. This CDR3 is built from 15 residues. Trimming took 9 bases from V and 8 from J; bases not matched to a gene: 17. In germline, CDR1 is SGHTA, CDR2 FQGNSA. The CDR3 nucleotides read TGTGCCAGTAGCGGGGGGATGGACAGGGTGAGAGGCTACACCTTC. It encodes CASSGGMDRVRGYTF.

This clone turned up a few times. In DNA, the CDR3 is TGTGCCAGCAGTTTCGACTTGGCAGGGGCTAATCAGCCCCAGCATTTT. Translated: CASSFDLAGANQPQHF. The chain uses TRBV28 and TRBJ1-5; tentative D call: TRBD1 (6 bases). The length of the CDR3 is 16 residues. The V end was cut by 3 bases, the J end by 4 bases, with 16 bases between. Germline CDR1 reads MDHEN; CDR2 reads SYDVKM.